This T cell receptor beta chain emerged from a study of T-cell memory formation after mild COVID-19. Overall study results and limits: Among clones contracting day 15 to 85, CD4/CD8 was balanced, whereas later expanders leaned CD4+.

The CDR3 totals 15 residues. With V trimmed by 4 bases and J by 2 bases, 6 bases remained unmatched. Germline CDR1 and CDR2: DFQATT and SNEGSKA (reference sequence). Details on this clonotype: What it binds is unknown.

TCRdb itself ran the 5' RACE reads through MiXCR, one entry per CDR3 protein. The sample has 350,000 to 500,000 distinct CDR3 sequences, around 20% seen once. V and J are TRBV20-1 and TRBJ2-3; TRBD2 agrees at 10 bases. The TCR originated in an adult woman who had mild COVID-19 (a few samples of this study predate the infection). Cell type and time point are not known. The sequenced material came from PBMCs or a T cell subset sorted from them (not recorded which). This CDR3 is CSANLAGALTDTQYF. As DNA, the CDR3 is TGCAGTGCTAATCTAGCGGGGGCGCTCACAGATACGCAGTATTTT.